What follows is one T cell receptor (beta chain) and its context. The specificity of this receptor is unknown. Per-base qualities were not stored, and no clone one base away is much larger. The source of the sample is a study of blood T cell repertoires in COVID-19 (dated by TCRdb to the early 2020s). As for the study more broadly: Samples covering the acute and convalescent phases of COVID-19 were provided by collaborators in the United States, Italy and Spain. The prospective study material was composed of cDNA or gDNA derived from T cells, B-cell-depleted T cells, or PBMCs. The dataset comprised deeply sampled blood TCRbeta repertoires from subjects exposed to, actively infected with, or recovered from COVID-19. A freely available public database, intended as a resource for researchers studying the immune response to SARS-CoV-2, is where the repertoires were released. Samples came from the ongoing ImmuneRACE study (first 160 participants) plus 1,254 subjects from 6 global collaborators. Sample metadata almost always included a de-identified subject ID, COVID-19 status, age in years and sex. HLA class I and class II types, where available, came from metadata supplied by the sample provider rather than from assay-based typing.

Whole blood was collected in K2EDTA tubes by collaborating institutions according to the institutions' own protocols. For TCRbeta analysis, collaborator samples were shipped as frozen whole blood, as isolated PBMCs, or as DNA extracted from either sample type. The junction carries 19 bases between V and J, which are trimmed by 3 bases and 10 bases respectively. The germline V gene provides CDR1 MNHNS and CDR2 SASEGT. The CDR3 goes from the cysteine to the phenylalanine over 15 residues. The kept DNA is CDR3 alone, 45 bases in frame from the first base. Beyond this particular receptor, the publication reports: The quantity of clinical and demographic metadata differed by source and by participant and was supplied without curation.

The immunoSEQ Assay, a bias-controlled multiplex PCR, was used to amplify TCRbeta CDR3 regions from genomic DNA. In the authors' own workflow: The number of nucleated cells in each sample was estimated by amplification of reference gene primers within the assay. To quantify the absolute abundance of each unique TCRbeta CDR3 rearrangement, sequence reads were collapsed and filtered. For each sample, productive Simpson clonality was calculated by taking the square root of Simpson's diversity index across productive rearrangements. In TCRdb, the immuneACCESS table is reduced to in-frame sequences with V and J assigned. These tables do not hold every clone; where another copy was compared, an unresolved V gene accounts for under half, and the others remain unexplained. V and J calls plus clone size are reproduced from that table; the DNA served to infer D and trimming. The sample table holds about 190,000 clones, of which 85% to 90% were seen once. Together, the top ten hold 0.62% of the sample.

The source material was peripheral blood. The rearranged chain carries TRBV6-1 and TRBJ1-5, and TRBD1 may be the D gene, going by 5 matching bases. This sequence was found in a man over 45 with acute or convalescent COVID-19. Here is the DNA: TGTGCCAGCAGTGATCTCCACCCCCCGCGGGGCCCCCAGCATTTT. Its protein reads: CASSDLHPPRGPQHF.